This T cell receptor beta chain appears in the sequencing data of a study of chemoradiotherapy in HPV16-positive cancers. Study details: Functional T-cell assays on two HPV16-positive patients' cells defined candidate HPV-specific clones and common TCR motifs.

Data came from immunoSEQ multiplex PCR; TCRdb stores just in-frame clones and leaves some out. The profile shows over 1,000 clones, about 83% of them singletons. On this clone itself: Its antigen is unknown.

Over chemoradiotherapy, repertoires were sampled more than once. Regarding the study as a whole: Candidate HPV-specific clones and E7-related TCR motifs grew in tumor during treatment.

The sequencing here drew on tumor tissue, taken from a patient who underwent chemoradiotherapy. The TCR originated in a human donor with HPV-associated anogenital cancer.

The CDR3 loop is CASSKDTNYGYTF. CDR3 DNA sequence: TGTGCCAGCAGTAAGGATACTAACTATGGCTACACCTTC. The chain uses TRBV6-4 and TRBJ1-2; no firm D call. The V end was cut by 5 bases, the J end by 0 bases, with 7 bases between. The CDR3 is 13 residues long. Germline loops: CDR1 MRHNA, CDR2 SNTAGT.